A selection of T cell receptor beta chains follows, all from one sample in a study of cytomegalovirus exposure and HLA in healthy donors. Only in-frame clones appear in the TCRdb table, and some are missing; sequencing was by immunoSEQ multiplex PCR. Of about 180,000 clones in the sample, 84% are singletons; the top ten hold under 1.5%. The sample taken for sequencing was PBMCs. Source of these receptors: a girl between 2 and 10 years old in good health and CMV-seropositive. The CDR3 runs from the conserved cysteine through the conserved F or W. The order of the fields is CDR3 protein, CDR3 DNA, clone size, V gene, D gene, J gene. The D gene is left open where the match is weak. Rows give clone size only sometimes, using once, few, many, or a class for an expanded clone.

CASSYRVSYEQYF TGTGCCAGCAGTTATCGGGTCTCCTACGAGCAGTACTTC NA TRBV6-5 NA TRBJ2-7
CASSPTPRADTQYF TGTGCCAGCAGCCCAACCCCGAGGGCAGATACGCAGTATTTT NA TRBV11-2 NA TRBJ2-3
CAWSEVVGGTNSPLHF TGTGCCTGGAGTGAGGTGGTGGGGGGAACTAATTCACCCCTCCACTTT NA TRBV30 NA TRBJ1-6
CAWEGQGARETQYF TGTGCCTGGGAGGGACAGGGGGCAAGGGAGACCCAGTACTTC NA TRBV30 TRBD1 TRBJ2-5
CASKPGSTYNEQFF TGCGCCAGCAAACCAGGGTCTACCTACAATGAGCAGTTCTTC NA TRBV5-1 NA TRBJ2-1
CACAGGDPEAFF TGTGCCTGCGCAGGGGGCGATCCTGAAGCTTTCTTT NA TRBV30 TRBD1 TRBJ1-1
CASSSVTGSAEKLFF TGTGCCAGCAGCTCCGTTACCGGGAGCGCGGAAAAACTGTTTTTT NA TRBV7-2 NA TRBJ1-4
CASSFSMEGYMNTEAFF TGCGCCAGCAGCTTCTCTATGGAGGGGTACATGAACACTGAAGCTTTCTTT once TRBV5-1 NA TRBJ1-1
CASSLLDSQFSGNTIYF TGTGCCAGCTCACTATTGGACAGCCAATTCTCTGGAAACACCATATATTTT NA TRBV18 NA TRBJ1-3
CASSPTPGGLTEAFF TGCGCCAGCAGTCCGACCCCCGGGGGACTCACTGAAGCTTTCTTT NA TRBV5-1 NA TRBJ1-1
CASSQTGTGSSYEQYF TGTGCCAGCAGCCAAACTGGGACAGGGAGCTCCTACGAGCAGTACTTC NA TRBV13 TRBD1 TRBJ2-7
CASKRQTGIPNTEAFF TGTGCCAGCAAGAGACAAACCGGGATTCCGAACACTGAAGCTTTCTTT NA TRBV2 NA TRBJ1-1
CASSSKTGLNTEAFF TGTGCCAGCAGCAGTAAAACAGGGTTGAACACTGAAGCTTTCTTT NA TRBV11-2 NA TRBJ1-1
CASSERGAGGRANYGYTF TGTGCCAGCAGTGAAAGGGGTGCAGGGGGTCGGGCTAACTATGGCTACACCTTC few TRBV6-1 TRBD1 TRBJ1-2
CASSGGWLAEATYEQYF TGTGCCAGCAGTGGAGGTTGGTTAGCGGAGGCAACCTACGAGCAGTACTTC NA TRBV6-1 NA TRBJ2-7
CASSQVSTGGNEKLFF TGCGCCAGCAGCCAAGTATCGACAGGGGGAAATGAAAAACTGTTTTTT NA TRBV4-1 TRBD1 TRBJ1-4
CASSLVKAARGYTF TGTGCCAGCAGCTTAGTGAAGGCCGCGCGGGGCTACACCTTC NA TRBV7-2 NA TRBJ1-2
CASSKGTEIDRGYEQYF TGTGCCAGCAGCAAAGGAACGGAAATCGACAGGGGCTACGAGCAGTACTTC NA TRBV21-1 NA TRBJ2-7
CATSRAGTPRSLYF TGTGCCACCAGCAGAGCCGGGACACCCCGAAGTCTGTACTTC NA TRBV15 NA TRBJ2-7
CSSRLTGTGEQGYTF TGTTCCAGCAGACTAACGGGGACAGGGGAACAAGGCTACACCTTC once TRBV7-9 TRBD1 TRBJ1-2
CASSLRGRVYEQYF TGTGCCAGCAGTTTAAGGGGCAGAGTTTACGAGCAGTACTTC NA TRBV27 NA TRBJ2-7
CASSPTGGVEKLFF TGCGCCAGCAGCCCGACAGGTGGGGTCGAAAAACTGTTTTTT NA TRBV5-1 NA TRBJ1-4
CASSSVAPSSYNEQFF TGTGCCAGCAGCTCGGTAGCACCAAGCTCCTACAATGAGCAGTTCTTC once TRBV13 NA TRBJ2-1
CASRIAQGAAEAFF TGTGCCAGCCGAATCGCGCAGGGGGCGGCCGAAGCTTTCTTT few TRBV27 TRBD1 TRBJ1-1
CASSVALAGGPGNEQFF TGTGCCAGCAGCGTAGCTCTAGCGGGAGGGCCGGGCAATGAGCAGTTCTTC NA TRBV9 TRBD2 TRBJ2-1
CAYRERDANTEAFF TGTGCCTATCGAGAGCGGGATGCGAACACTGAAGCTTTCTTT NA TRBV10-3 NA TRBJ1-1
CASSANQYFAEAFF TGTGCCAGCAGCGCAAACCAGTATTTCGCTGAAGCTTTCTTT NA TRBV2 NA TRBJ1-1
CASSWTSGGSIEQFF TGCGCCAGCAGCTGGACTAGCGGGGGGTCCATTGAGCAGTTCTTC NA TRBV5-1 TRBD2 TRBJ2-1
CASSSAGEQYF TGTGCCAGCAGTTCGGCAGGCGAGCAGTACTTC NA TRBV28 NA TRBJ2-7
CASSLSGGYEQYF TGCGCCAGCAGCTTGTCAGGGGGCTACGAGCAGTACTTC NA TRBV5-1 TRBD1 TRBJ2-7
CASTTMGGKNYGYTF TGCGCCAGCACGACAATGGGAGGTAAAAACTATGGCTACACCTTC NA TRBV5-1 NA TRBJ1-2
CASSGTDDQPQHF TGTGCCAGCAGTGGGACAGACGATCAGCCCCAGCATTTT NA TRBV2 NA TRBJ1-5
CASSLGQGFGYTF TGTGCCAGCAGCTTGGGACAGGGGTTTGGCTACACCTTC once TRBV11-1 TRBD1 TRBJ1-2
CASREALAGETQYF TGTGCCAGCAGGGAGGCACTAGCCGGGGAGACCCAGTACTTC NA TRBV6-5 NA TRBJ2-5
CASSQVLPSSGTKAPTDTQYF TGTGCCAGCAGCCAAGTCCTTCCGAGTAGCGGGACTAAGGCCCCCACAGATACGCAGTATTTT NA TRBV4-2 TRBD2 TRBJ2-3
CATSRVRGGAYEQYF TGTGCCACCAGCAGAGTAAGAGGGGGCGCTTACGAGCAGTACTTC NA TRBV15 TRBD1 TRBJ2-7
CASSQVDGTENGYTF TGTGCCAGCAGCCAAGTGGATGGGACAGAGAATGGCTACACCTTC once TRBV4-2 TRBD1 TRBJ1-2
CASSRLAGQDTQYF TGTGCCAGCAGTCGACTAGCGGGGCAAGATACGCAGTATTTT NA TRBV27 TRBD2 TRBJ2-3
CASSAFSSGTFKTQYF TGTGCCAGCAGTGCTTTCAGTAGCGGGACCTTCAAGACCCAGTACTTC NA TRBV6-1 TRBD2 TRBJ2-5
CASSFDRDGNYGYTF TGCGCCAGCAGCTTTGACAGGGACGGCAACTATGGCTACACCTTC NA TRBV5-1 TRBD1 TRBJ1-2
CASSYGQITDTQYF TGTGCCAGCAGTTATGGACAGATCACAGATACGCAGTATTTT NA TRBV6-5 NA TRBJ2-3
CASSESSSYNEQFF TGTGCCAGCAGTGAGTCTAGCTCCTACAATGAGCAGTTCTTC few TRBV6-4 NA TRBJ2-1
CASSSQGTGANVLTF TGTGCCAGTAGTTCCCAGGGCACTGGGGCCAACGTCCTGACTTTC few TRBV19 NA TRBJ2-6
CASSIARGEYGYTF TGTGCCAGTAGTATAGCTCGAGGAGAATATGGCTACACCTTC NA TRBV19 NA TRBJ1-2
CASNRGTGNNEQFF TGCGCCAGCAACCGCGGGACAGGAAACAATGAGCAGTTCTTC NA TRBV10-1 TRBD1 TRBJ2-1